This T cell receptor (beta chain) stems from a study of spatial heterogeneity in lung cancer. Study details: Alpha-chain sequences were consistently detected less often than beta-chain sequences.

TCRdb reprocessed the 5' RACE reads with MiXCR, giving one entry per CDR3 protein. The data show 5,900 or so distinct CDR3 sequences, with approximately 1.3% seen just once and around 9.7% held by the top ten. This clonotype was detected many times. Its antigen is not identified. Germline CDR1 and CDR2: DFQATT and SNEGSKA (reference sequence). Trimming took 3 bases from V and 4 from J, leaving 12 bases between them. The CDR3 has 13 residues. Study outcomes and limitations: Sequencing reached an estimated coverage of tumor T cells that was only 6.5% to 8% for alpha chains and about 13% for beta chains. Ubiquitous and regional expanded TCR counts tracked ubiquitous and regional nonsynonymous mutations, respectively. Mutation counts in tumors were tracked by counts of expanded intratumoral alpha and beta TCRs.

Time point reported: sample taken at primary tumor resection. Specimen: lung tumor tissue, collected at surgery. This sequence originates from a male donor with early-stage non-small cell lung cancer. The genes are TRBV20-1 and TRBJ1-2; a possible D gene is TRBD1 (6 bases). CDR3 sequence (DNA): TGCAGTGCTAGGGGGGGCGGCTTCTATGGCTACACCTTC. Protein: CSARGGGFYGYTF.